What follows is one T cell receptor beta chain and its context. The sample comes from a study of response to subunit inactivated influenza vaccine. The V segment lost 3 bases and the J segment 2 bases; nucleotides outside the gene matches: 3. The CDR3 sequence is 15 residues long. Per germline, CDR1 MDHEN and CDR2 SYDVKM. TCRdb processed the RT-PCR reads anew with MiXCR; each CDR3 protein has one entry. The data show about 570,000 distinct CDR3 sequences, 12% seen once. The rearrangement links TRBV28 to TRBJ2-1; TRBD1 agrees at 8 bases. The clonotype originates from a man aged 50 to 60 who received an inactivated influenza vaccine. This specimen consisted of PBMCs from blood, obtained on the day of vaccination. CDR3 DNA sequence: TGTGCCAGCAGTTTCCAGGGGGCGACCTACAATGAGCAGTTCTTC. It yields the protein CASSFQGATYNEQFF.